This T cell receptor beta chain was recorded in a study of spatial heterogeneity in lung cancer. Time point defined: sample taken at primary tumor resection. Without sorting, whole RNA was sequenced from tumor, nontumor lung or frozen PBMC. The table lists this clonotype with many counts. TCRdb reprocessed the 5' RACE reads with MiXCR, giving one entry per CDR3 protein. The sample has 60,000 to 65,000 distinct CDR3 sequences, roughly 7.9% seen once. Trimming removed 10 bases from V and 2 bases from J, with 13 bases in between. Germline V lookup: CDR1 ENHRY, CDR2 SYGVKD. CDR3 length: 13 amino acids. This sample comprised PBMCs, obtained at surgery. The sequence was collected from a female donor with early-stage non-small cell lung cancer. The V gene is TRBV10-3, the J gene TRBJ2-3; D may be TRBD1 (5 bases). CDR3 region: CATSRGSTDTQYF. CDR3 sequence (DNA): TGTGCCACCTCTAGGGGATCCACAGATACGCAGTATTTT.